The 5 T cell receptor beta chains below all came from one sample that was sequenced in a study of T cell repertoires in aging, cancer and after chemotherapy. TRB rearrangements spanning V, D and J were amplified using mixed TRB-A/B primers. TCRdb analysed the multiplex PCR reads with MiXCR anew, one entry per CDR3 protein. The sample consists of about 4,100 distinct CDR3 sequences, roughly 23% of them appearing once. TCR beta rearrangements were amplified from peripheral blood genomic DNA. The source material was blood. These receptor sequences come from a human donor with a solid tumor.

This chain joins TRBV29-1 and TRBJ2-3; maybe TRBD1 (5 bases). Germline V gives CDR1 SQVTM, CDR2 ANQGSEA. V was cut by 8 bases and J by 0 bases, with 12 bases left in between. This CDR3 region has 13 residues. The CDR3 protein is CSFAGISTDTQYF. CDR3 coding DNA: TGCAGCTTTGCAGGGATTAGCACAGATACGCAGTATTTT.

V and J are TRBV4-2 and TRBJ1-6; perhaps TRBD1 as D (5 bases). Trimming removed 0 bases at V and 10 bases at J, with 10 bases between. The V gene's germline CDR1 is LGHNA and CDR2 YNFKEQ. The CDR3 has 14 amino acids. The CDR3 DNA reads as TGTGCCAGCAGCCAAGACCCCAGGGACTCACCCCTCCACTTT. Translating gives CASSQDPRDSPLHF.

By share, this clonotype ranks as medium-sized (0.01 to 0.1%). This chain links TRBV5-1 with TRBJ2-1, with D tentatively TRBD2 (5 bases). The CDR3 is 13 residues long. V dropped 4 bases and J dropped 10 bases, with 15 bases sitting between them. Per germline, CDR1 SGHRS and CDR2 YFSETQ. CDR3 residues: CASSQQRPIEQFF. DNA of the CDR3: TGCGCCAGCAGCCAGCAGCGGCCCATAGAGCAGTTCTTC.

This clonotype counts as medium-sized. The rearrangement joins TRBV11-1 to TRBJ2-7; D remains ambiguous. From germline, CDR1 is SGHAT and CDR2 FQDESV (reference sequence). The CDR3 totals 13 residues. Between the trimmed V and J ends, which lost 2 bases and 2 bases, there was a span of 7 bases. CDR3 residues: CASSLPATYEQYF. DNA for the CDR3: TGTGCCAGCAGCTTACCTGCGACCTACGAGCAGTACTTC.

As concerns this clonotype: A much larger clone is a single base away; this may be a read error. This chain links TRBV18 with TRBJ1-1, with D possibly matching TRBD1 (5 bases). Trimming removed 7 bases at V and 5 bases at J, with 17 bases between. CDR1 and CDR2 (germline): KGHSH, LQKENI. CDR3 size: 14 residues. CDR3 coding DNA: TGTGCCAGCTTACCTCAGGGTGGTGGGACTGAAGCTTTCTTT. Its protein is CASLPQGGGTEAFF.